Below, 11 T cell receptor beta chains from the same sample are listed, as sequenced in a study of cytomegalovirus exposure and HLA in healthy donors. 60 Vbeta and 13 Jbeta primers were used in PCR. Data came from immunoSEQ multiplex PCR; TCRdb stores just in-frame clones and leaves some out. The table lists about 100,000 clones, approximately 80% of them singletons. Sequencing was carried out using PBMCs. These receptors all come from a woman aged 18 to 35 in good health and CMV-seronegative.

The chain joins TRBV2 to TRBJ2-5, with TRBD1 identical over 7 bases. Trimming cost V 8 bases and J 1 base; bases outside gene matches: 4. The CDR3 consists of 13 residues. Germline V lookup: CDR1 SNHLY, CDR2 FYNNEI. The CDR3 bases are TGTGCCAGCGGATGGGACAGCCAAGAGACCCAGTACTTC. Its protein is CASGWDSQETQYF. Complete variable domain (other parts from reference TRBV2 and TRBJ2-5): EPEVTQTPSHQVTQMGQEVILRCVPISNHLYFYWYRQILGQKVEFLVSFYNNEISEKSEIFDDQFSVERPDGSNFTLKIRSTKLEDSAMYFCASGWDSQETQYFGPGTRLLVL.

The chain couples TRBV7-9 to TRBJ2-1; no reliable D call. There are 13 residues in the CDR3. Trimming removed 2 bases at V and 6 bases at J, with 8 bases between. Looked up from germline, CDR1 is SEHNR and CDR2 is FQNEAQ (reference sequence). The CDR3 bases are TGTGCCAGCAGCTTATCGGTTGGCAATGAGCAGTTCTTC. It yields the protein CASSLSVGNEQFF.

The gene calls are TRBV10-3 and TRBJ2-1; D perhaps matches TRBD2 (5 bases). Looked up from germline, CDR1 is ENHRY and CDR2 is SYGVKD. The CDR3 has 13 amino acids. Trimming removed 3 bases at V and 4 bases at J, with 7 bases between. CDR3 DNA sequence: TGTGCCATCAGTGATCGGACTTACAATGAGCAGTTCTTC. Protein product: CAISDRTYNEQFF.

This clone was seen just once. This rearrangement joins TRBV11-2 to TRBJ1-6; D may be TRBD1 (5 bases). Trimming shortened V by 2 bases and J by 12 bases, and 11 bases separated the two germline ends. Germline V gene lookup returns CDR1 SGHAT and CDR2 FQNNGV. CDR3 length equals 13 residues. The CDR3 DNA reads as TGTGCCAGCAGCTTAAAACAGGTTAAACCCCTCCACTTT. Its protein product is CASSLKQVKPLHF.

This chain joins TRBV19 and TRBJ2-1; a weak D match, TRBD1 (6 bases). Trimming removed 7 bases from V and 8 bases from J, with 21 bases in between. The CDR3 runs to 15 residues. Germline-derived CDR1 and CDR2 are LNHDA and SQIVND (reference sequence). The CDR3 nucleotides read TGTGCCAGTACCACAGACAGGACGGGTGTCTATGAGCAGTTCTTC. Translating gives CASTTDRTGVYEQFF.

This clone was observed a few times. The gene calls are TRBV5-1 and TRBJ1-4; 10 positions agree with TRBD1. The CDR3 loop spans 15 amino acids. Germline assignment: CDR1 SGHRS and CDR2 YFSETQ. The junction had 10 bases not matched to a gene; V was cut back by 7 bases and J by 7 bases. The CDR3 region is CASAVMGQGTEKLFF. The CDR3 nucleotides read TGCGCCAGCGCCGTCATGGGACAGGGGACTGAAAAACTGTTTTTT.

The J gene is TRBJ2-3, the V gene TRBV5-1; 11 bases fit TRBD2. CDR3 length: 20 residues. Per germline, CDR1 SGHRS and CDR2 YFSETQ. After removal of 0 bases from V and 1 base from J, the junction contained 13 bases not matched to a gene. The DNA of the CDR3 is TGCGCCAGCAGCTTGGGTAGCGGGGGGGCCCGATTTAGCGGCACAGATACGCAGTATTTT. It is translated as CASSLGSGGARFSGTDTQYF. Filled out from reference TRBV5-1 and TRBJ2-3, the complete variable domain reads KAGVTQTPRYLIKTRGQQVTLSCSPISGHRSVSWYQQTPGQGLQFLFEYFSETQRNKGNFPGRFSGRQFSNSRSEMNVSTLELGDSALYLCASSLGSGGARFSGTDTQYFGPGTRLTVL.

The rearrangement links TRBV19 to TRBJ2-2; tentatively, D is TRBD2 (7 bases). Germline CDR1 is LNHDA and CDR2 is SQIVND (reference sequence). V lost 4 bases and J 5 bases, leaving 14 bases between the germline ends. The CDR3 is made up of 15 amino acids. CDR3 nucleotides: TGTGCCAGTAGTAGTCGGGGGGCTAATACCGGGGAGCTGTTTTTT. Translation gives CASSSRGANTGELFF.

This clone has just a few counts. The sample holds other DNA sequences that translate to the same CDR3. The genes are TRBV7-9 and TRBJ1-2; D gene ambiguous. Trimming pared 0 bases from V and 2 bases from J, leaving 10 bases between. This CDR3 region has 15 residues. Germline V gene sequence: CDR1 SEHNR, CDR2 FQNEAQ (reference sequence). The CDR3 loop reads CASSLAGSANYGYTF. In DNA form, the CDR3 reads TGTGCCAGCAGCTTAGCAGGGAGTGCGAACTATGGCTACACCTTC.

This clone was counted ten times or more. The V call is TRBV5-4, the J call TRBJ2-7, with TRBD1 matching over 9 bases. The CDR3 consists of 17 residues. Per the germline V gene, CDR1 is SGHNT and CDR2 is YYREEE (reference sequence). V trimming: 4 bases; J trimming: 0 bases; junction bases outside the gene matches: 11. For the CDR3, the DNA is TGTGCCAGCAGCGGGGACAGGGCGGGGGAGGTCTCCTACGAGCAGTACTTC. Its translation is CASSGDRAGEVSYEQYF.

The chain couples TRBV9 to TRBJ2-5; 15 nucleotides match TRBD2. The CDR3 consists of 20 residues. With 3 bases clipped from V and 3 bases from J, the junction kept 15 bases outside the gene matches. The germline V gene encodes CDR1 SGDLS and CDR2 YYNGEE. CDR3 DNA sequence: TGTGCCAGCAGCGGCGGATTTCCCGGGACTAGCGGGAGGTCAAAAGAGACCCAGTACTTC. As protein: CASSGGFPGTSGRSKETQYF.